The 20 T cell receptor beta chains below were found in one sample sequenced in a study of T and B cells in COVID-19 patients. From blood, about 250-550 ng of genomic DNA served as TRB template. Multiplex PCR with BIOMED2 TRB-A/B primer pools amplified TRB rearrangements. MiXCR, applied by TCRdb to the multiplex PCR reads, yields one record per CDR3 protein. The data hold thousands of distinct CDR3 sequences, with approximately 26% observed a single time. Sequencing input: blood. These TCRs come from a human donor with active COVID-19.

The CDR3, as DNA: TGTGCCAGCAGTGGAGGGGGGCTCCGGGCCACCGGGGAGCTGTTTTTT. It yields the protein CASSGGGLRATGELFF. The chain employs TRBV6-1 and TRBJ2-2; tentatively, D is TRBD1 or TRBD2 (6 bases each). The length of the CDR3 is 16 residues. Germline CDR1 and CDR2: MNHNS and SASEGT. Trimming took off 4 bases at V and 4 bases at J, with 16 bases between the two ends.

This clonotype has ten or more counts. This chain uses TRBV19 with TRBJ1-5, with 9 bases aligning to TRBD1. The V segment lost 4 bases and the J segment 4 bases; nucleotides outside the gene matches: 8. Germline values: CDR1 LNHDA, CDR2 SQIVND (reference sequence). The CDR3 has 16 residues. The CDR3 here is CASSTIDRGSNQPQHF. CDR3 coding DNA: TGTGCCAGTAGTACCATAGACAGGGGGTCTAATCAGCCCCAGCATTTT.

For this clonotype: A much larger clone differs by one base, so this may be a read error. J is TRBJ2-3 and V is TRBV6-5; D ambiguous. From germline, CDR1 is MNHEY and CDR2 SVGAGI. V was shortened by 1 base and J by 2 bases, with 7 bases between the two germline ends. The CDR3 is 14 amino acids. CDR3 protein: CASSYLGPTDTQYF. The CDR3 DNA follows: TGTGCCAGCAGTTACTTGGGCCCCACAGATACGCAGTATTTT.

This rearrangement joins TRBV20-1 to TRBJ2-7; D unclear. CDR1 and CDR2 (germline): DFQATT, SNEGSKA (reference sequence). CDR3 length: 12 residues. V was cut by 3 bases and J by 0 bases, with 6 bases left in between. The CDR3 here is CSARGSSYEQYF. The DNA for the CDR3 is TGCAGTGCTAGGGGTAGCTCCTACGAGCAGTACTTC.

This clonotype came up once. The CDR3 protein is CASRKTGSNYGYTF. As DNA, the CDR3 is TGTGCCAGCAGGAAGACAGGTTCTAACTATGGCTACACCTTC. The rearrangement links TRBV12-3 or TRBV12-4 to TRBJ1-2, with D possibly TRBD1 on 6 matching bases. The CDR3 loop spans 14 amino acids. Trimming took off 6 bases at V and 0 bases at J, with 11 bases between the two ends.

This clonotype is labeled as medium-sized. V and J are TRBV24-1 and TRBJ2-3, with 10 nucleotides matching TRBD2. The CDR3 runs to 15 residues. Germline CDR1 KGHDR, CDR2 SFDVKD. After removal of 3 bases from V and 6 bases from J, the junction contained 5 bases not matched to a gene. DNA of the CDR3: TGTGCCACCAGTGATGGGTCTAGCGGGAGTGATACGCAGTATTTT. It yields the protein CATSDGSSGSDTQYF.

The CDR3 coding sequence is TGCAGTGCTAGTGGAGGTGCTGGAAACACCATATATTTT. This encodes CSASGGAGNTIYF. V gene TRBV20-1 combines with J gene TRBJ1-3; D unresolved. The V end was cut by 3 bases, the J end by 2 bases, with 8 bases between. The germline V gene encodes CDR1 DFQATT and CDR2 SNEGSKA (reference sequence). This CDR3 contains 13 residues.

The chain uses TRBV29-1 and TRBJ2-5, with 8 bases aligning to TRBD1. The CDR3 is 14 amino acids. Looked up from germline, CDR1 is SQVTM and CDR2 is ANQGSEA. V was clipped by 5 bases and J by 2 bases; unmatched bases: 7. The CDR3 coding sequence is TGCAGCGTTTGGAGGGGACAGGTTCAAGAGACCCAGTACTTC. This translates into CSVWRGQVQETQYF.

Sample share makes this clonotype medium-sized (0.01 to 0.1%). The rearrangement links TRBV27 to TRBJ2-6; 13 bases align to TRBD2. Germline values: CDR1 MNHEY, CDR2 SMNVEV (reference sequence). V lost 8 bases and J lost 7; bases outside the gene matches: 14. The CDR3 is made up of 18 amino acids. The CDR3 sequence is CASSPGGLAGVLANVLTF. Written as DNA, the CDR3 is TGTGCCAGCTCTCCGGGAGGACTAGCGGGGGTCCTAGCCAACGTCCTGACTTTC.

V is TRBV7-2 and J is TRBJ1-5, with D maybe TRBD1 (5 bases). V was clipped by 0 bases and J by 7 bases, with 13 bases between them. CDR1 SGHTA and CDR2 FQGNSA come from the germline V gene. The CDR3 length is 15 residues. CDR3 nucleotide sequence: TGTGCCAGCAGCTTAGCCAGCGGACACGCACAGCCCCAGCATTTT. It specifies CASSLASGHAQPQHF.

In its sample, this clonotype is large. The rearrangement uses TRBV5-4 and TRBJ2-3; 8 nucleotides line up with TRBD2. Per the germline V gene, CDR1 is SGHNT and CDR2 is YYREEE (reference sequence). The length of the CDR3 is 16 residues. J gave up 4 bases and V 4 bases, and 11 bases lay outside the gene matches. The CDR3 spells CASSPTSVGGADTQYF. CDR3 sequence (DNA): TGTGCCAGCAGCCCGACTAGCGTTGGGGGGGCAGATACGCAGTATTTT.

The chain recombines TRBV14 with TRBJ2-1; D ambiguous. The V gene's germline CDR1 is SGHDN and CDR2 FVKESK. The V end was cut by 3 bases, the J end by 0 bases, with 6 bases between. The CDR3 length is 14 residues. This chain's CDR3 is CASSQDRSYNEQFF. CDR3 DNA: TGTGCCAGCAGCCAGGACCGCTCCTACAATGAGCAGTTCTTC.

V gene TRBV18 combines with J gene TRBJ2-6, with 10 bases fitting TRBD1. The ends lost 8 bases at V and 1 base at J; junction bases unmatched: 5. The germline V gene encodes CDR1 KGHSH and CDR2 LQKENI. This CDR3 contains 16 residues. The CDR3 region is CASSKGQGSGANVLTF. Here the CDR3 DNA reads TGTGCCAGCAGCAAGGGACAGGGGTCTGGGGCCAACGTCCTGACTTTC.

The chain recombines TRBV7-9 with TRBJ2-3, with 7 bases aligning to TRBD1. With V trimmed by 3 bases and J by 4 bases, 4 bases remained unmatched. The germline CDR1 and CDR2 sequences are SEHNR and FQNEAQ (reference sequence). The CDR3 totals 14 residues. CDR3 residues: CASSFLQGPDTQYF. The DNA of the CDR3 is TGTGCCAGCAGCTTCCTACAGGGGCCAGATACGCAGTATTTT.

This chain joins TRBV4-3 and TRBJ1-4; D gene unclear. V was clipped by 0 bases and J by 5 bases, with 13 bases between them. Per germline, CDR1 LGHNA and CDR2 YSLEER. This CDR3 region has 16 residues. CDR3 residues: CASSQEGTVLNEKLFF. The CDR3 nucleotides are TGCGCCAGCAGCCAAGAGGGCACAGTACTAAATGAAAAACTGTTTTTT.

The rearrangement uses TRBV12-3 or TRBV12-4 and TRBJ1-1, with D tentatively TRBD1 (6 bases). CDR3 length: 15 amino acids. V shed 5 bases and J shed 1 base, with 14 bases lying between them. The chain's CDR3 is CASSAAPGQNTEAFF. The CDR3 coding sequence is TGTGCCAGCAGTGCTGCCCCGGGACAGAACACTGAAGCTTTCTTT.

This rearrangement joins TRBV5-4 to TRBJ1-2, with TRBD1 matching 8 bases. Germline trimming cut 4 bases from V and 7 bases from J; bases unmatched to any gene: 9. This CDR3 is 14 amino acids long. CDR1 and CDR2 from the germline V gene are SGHNT and YYREEE (reference sequence). CDR3 loop: CASSPGQENVGYTF. In nucleotides, the CDR3 is TGTGCCAGCAGCCCGGGACAGGAGAATGTTGGCTACACCTTC.

This clonotype was seen at least ten times. The CDR3 loop is CASSPGRNSYEQYF. CDR3 sequence (DNA): TGTGCCAGCAGCCCGGGGCGGAACTCCTACGAGCAGTACTTC. The genes are TRBV6-2 or TRBV6-3 and TRBJ2-7; D tentatively reads TRBD1 or TRBD2 (5 bases each). Germline-derived CDR1 and CDR2 are MNHEY and SVGEGT. Trimming removed 6 bases at V and 0 bases at J, with 12 bases between. The CDR3 is made up of 14 amino acids.

The chain employs TRBV7-2 and TRBJ2-6; no firm D call. CDR1 and CDR2 (germline): SGHTA, FQGNSA. The CDR3 totals 18 residues. Between the trimmed V and J ends, which lost 1 base and 0 bases, there was a span of 13 bases. The CDR3 DNA is TGTGCCAGCAGCTTAGTTTCCCGACTTGACTCTGGGGCCAACGTCCTGACTTTC. Its translation is CASSLVSRLDSGANVLTF.

This clonotype was observed a handful of times. The chain has TRBV7-6 and TRBJ2-7, with D perhaps matching TRBD1 (5 bases). CDR3 length: 13 amino acids. Trimming pared 5 bases from V and 5 bases from J, leaving 13 bases between. CDR1 is SGHVS and CDR2 is FNYEAQ in the germline V gene. CDR3 sequence (DNA): TGTGCCAGCAGCCCCGCAGGGTATCACGAGCAGTACTTC. Amino acids: CASSPAGYHEQYF.